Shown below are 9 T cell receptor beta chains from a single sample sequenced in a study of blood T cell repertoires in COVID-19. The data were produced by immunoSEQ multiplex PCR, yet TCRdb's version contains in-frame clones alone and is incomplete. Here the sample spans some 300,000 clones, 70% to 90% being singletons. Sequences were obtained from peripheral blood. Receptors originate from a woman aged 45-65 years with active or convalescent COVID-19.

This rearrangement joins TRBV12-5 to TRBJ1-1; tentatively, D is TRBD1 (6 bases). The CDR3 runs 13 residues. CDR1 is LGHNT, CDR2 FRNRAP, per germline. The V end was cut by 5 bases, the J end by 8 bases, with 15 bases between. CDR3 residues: CASGPGTPGEAFF. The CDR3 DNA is TGTGCTAGTGGTCCCGGGACACCGGGGGAAGCTTTCTTT.

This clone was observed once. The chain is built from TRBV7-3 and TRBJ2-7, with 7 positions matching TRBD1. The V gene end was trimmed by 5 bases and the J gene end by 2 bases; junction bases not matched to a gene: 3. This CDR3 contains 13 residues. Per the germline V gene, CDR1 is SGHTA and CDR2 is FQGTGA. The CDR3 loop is CASSPGQTYEQYF. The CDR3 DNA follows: TGTGCCAGCAGCCCGGGACAGACCTACGAGCAGTACTTC.

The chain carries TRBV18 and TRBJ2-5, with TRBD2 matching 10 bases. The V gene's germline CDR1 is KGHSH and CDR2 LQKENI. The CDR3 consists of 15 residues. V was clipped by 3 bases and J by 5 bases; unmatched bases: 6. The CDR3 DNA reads TGTGCCAGCTCACCTGAAGCGGGAGGGGGCGAGACCCAGTACTTC. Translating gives CASSPEAGGGETQYF.

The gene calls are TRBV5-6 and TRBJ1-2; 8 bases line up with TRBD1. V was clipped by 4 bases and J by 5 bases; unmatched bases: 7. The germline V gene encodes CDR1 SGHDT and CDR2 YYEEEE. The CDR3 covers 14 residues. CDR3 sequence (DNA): TGTGCCAGCAGCAGGCGGACAGGGTGGTATGGCTACACCTTC. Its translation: CASSRRTGWYGYTF.

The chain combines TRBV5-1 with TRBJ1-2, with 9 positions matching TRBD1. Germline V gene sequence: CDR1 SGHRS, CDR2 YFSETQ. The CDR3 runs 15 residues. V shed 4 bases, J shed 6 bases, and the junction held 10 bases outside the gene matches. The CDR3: CASSPQTGGGNGYTF. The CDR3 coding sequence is TGCGCCAGCAGCCCTCAGACAGGGGGTGGAAATGGCTACACCTTC.

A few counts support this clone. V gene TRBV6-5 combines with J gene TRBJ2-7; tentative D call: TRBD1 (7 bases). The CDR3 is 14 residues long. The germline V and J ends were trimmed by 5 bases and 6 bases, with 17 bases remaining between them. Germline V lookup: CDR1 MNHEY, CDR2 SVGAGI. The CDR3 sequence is CASSPYWRDSEQYF. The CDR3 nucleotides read TGTGCCAGCAGTCCGTACTGGCGGGACAGCGAGCAGTACTTC.

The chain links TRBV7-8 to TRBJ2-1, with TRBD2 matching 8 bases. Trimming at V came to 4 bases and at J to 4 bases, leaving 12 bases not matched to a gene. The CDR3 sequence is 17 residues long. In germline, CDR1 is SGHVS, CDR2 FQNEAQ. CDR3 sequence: CASSWGGAGGRYNEQFF. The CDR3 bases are TGTGCCAGCAGCTGGGGGGGGGCGGGAGGTCGTTACAATGAGCAGTTCTTC.

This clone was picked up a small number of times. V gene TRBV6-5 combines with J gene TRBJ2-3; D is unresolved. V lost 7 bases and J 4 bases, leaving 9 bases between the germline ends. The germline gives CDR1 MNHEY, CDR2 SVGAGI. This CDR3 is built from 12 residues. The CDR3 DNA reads TGTGCCAGCACTCCTTCTGCAGATACGCAGTATTTT. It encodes CASTPSADTQYF.

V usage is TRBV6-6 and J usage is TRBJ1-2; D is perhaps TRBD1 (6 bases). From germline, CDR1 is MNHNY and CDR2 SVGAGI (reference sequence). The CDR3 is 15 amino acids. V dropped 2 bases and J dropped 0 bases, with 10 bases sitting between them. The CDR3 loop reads CASSYRTASNYGYTF. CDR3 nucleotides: TGTGCCAGCAGTTACCGGACAGCCTCTAACTATGGCTACACCTTC.